This TCR beta chain was found in a study of CD4+ T cells in melanoma. A note on this clone: What it binds is not known.

General study points: Neoantigen-specific CD4+ T cells in melanoma reportedly had diverse differentiation states. A reported correlation linked neoantigen-specific CD4+ T cells to CD8+, macrophage and B cell function.

Germline V gives CDR1 SGHRS, CDR2 YFSETQ. Between the trimmed V and J ends, which lost 0 bases and 8 bases, there was a span of 9 bases. The CDR3 is 13 amino acids. The method was immunoSEQ multiplex PCR; TCRdb's version includes in-frame clones alone and lacks a portion of them. The data hold roughly 150,000 clones, with around 90% observed a single time. This TCR derives from a human donor with melanoma. The chain carries TRBV5-1 and TRBJ2-1, with D hard to call. The CDR3 DNA reads as TGCGCCAGCAGCTTGGTGAACGGGCATGAGCAGTTCTTC. Its protein product is CASSLVNGHEQFF. Looking up the rest from reference TRBV5-1 and TRBJ2-1 gives the full variable domain: KAGVTQTPRYLIKTRGQQVTLSCSPISGHRSVSWYQQTPGQGLQFLFEYFSETQRNKGNFPGRFSGRQFSNSRSEMNVSTLELGDSALYLCASSLVNGHEQFFGPGTRLTVL.